The source of this T cell receptor (beta chain) is a study of cytomegalovirus exposure and HLA in healthy donors. The PCR was carried out with 60 Vbeta primers and 13 Jbeta primers. Repertoires were generated with immunoSEQ multiplex PCR, while TCRdb's copy carries only in-frame clones and drops some. Of 100,000 to 150,000 clones in the sample, more than 60% are singletons; the top ten hold roughly 13%. The CDR3 has 13 residues. The junction had 7 bases not matched to a gene; V was cut back by 7 bases and J by 3 bases. Germline V CDR1 and CDR2: SGHRS, YFSETQ. Study-level results: Most of the CMV-associated TCR beta chains (in a later analysis) appeared to be HLA-restricted. Most TCR beta V segments were productive about 90% or about 30% of the time in an earlier analysis. TCR beta chain V- and J-gene trimming was linked, in a later analysis, to a missense variant in DCLRE1C.

Of note for this clone: Its specificity is unknown.

This sequence joins TRBV5-1 and TRBJ2-7; 7 nucleotides agree with TRBD1. This sequence originates from a woman in her sixties in good health and CMV-seropositive. Specimen: PBMCs. Here the CDR3 reads CASGEGAGYEQYF. The CDR3 DNA reads as TGCGCCAGCGGCGAGGGGGCTGGCTACGAGCAGTACTTC. The entire variable domain, with the rest obtained from reference TRBV5-1 and TRBJ2-7, is as follows: KAGVTQTPRYLIKTRGQQVTLSCSPISGHRSVSWYQQTPGQGLQFLFEYFSETQRNKGNFPGRFSGRQFSNSRSEMNVSTLELGDSALYLCASGEGAGYEQYFGPGTRLTVT.